Only one count was recorded for the clone carrying this TCR beta chain. TCRdb reprocessed the RT-PCR reads via MiXCR and lists one record per CDR3 protein. Of roughly 200,000 distinct CDR3 sequences detected, roughly two fifths appear once; the ten largest clones hold roughly 11%. The data were taken from a study of patients and donors after allogeneic stem cell transplantation. This CDR3 contains 13 residues. Germline-derived CDR1 and CDR2 are SGHRS and YFSETQ. V gave up 7 bases and J gave up 7 bases; unmatched junction bases: 11. Sequenced material: blood, either unsorted or a sorted T cell fraction (not recorded which). The chain links TRBV5-1 to TRBJ2-7; 7 bases match TRBD1. The receptor was derived from a human donor who was either an allogeneic HSCT recipient or a stem cell or donor lymphocyte infusion donor (not recorded which). It is not recorded whose cells these are; they may come from a transplant donor. The CDR3 DNA sequence: TGCGCCAGCCGCCGGGACAGTGGTGGGGAGCAGTACTTC. Amino acid sequence: CASRRDSGGEQYF.